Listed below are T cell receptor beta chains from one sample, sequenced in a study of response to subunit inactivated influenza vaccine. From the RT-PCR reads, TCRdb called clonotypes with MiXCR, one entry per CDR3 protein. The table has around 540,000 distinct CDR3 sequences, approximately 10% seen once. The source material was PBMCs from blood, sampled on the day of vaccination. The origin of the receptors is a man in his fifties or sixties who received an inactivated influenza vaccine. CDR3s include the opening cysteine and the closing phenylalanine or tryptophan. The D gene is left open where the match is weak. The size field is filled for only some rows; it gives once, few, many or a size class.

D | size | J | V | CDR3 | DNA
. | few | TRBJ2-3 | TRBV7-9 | CASSLDSGTQYF | TGTGCCAGCAGCTTAGATTCGGGTACGCAGTATTTT
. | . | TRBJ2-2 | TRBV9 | CASSSGVGTYTGELFF | TGTGCCAGCAGTAGTGGGGTTGGGACTTACACCGGGGAGCTGTTTTTT
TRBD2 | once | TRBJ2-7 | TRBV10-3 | CAISVGLAGGRYEQYF | TGTGCCATCAGTGTAGGACTAGCGGGAGGGCGTTACGAGCAGTACTTC
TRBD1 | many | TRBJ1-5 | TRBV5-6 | CASSRQGTVQPQHF | TGTGCCAGCAGCCGACAGGGGACTGTTCAGCCCCAGCATTTT
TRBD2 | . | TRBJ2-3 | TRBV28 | CVSRSGGSSTDTQYF | TGTGTCAGCAGAAGCGGGGGGTCTAGCACAGATACGCAGTATTTT
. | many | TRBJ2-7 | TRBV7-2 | CASSLVLVSEQYF | TGTGCCAGCAGCTTAGTACTAGTCTCCGAGCAGTACTTC
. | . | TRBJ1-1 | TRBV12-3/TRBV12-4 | CASTLRGRGNTEAFF | TGTGCCAGCACCCTGAGGGGGAGGGGAAACACTGAAGCTTTCTTT
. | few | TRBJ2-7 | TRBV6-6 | CASSTGPLAEQYF | TGTGCCAGCAGTACCGGGCCCCTTGCCGAGCAGTACTTC
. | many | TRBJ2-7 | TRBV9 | CASSVSSGSYEQYF | TGTGCCAGCAGCGTCAGTAGCGGATCCTACGAGCAGTACTTC
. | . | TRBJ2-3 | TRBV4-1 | CASSQGIFGRMTDTQYF | TGCGCCAGCAGCCAAGGTATTTTCGGTCGTATGACAGATACGCAGTATTTT
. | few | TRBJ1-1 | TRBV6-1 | CASTGKGHAAFF | TGTGCCAGCACAGGAAAGGGACACGCAGCTTTCTTT